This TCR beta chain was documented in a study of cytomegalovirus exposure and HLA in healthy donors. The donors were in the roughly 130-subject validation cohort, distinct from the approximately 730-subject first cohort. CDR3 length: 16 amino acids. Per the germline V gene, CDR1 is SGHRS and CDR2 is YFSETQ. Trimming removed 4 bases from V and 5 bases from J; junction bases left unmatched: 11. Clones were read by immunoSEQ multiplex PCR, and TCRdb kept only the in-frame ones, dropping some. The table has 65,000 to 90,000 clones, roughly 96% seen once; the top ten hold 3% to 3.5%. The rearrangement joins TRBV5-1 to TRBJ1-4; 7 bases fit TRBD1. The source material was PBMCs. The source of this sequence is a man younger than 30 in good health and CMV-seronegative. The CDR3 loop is CASSPDPGQMNEKLFF. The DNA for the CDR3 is TGCGCCAGCAGCCCGGATCCGGGACAGATGAATGAAAAACTGTTTTTT.